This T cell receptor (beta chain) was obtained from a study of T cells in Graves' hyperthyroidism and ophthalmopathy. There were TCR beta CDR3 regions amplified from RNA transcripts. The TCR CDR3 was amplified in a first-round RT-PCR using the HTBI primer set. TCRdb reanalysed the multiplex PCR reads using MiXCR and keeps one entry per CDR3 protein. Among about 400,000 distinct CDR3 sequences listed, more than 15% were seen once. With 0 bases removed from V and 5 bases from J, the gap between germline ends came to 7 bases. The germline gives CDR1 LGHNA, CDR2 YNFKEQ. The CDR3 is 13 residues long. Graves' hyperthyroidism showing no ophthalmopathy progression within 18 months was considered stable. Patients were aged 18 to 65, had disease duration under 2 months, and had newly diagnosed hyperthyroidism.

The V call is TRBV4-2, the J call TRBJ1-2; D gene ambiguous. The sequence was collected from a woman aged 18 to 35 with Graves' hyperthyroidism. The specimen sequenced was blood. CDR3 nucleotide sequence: TGTGCCAGCAGCCAAGATAACGGGTATGGCTACACCTTC. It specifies CASSQDNGYGYTF.